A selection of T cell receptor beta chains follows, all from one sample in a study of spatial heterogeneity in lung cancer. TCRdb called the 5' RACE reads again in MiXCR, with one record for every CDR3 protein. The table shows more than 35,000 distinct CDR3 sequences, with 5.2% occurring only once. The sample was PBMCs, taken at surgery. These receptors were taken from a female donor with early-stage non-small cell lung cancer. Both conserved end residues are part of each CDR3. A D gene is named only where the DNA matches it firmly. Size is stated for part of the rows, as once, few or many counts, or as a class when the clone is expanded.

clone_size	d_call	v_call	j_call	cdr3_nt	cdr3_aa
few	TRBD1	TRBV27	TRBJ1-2	TGTGCCAGCACCCTAAGCTCAGGGGGGTACTATGGCTACACCTTC	CASTLSSGGYYGYTF
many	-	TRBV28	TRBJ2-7	TGTGCCAGCAGTTCTGAGGATTCCTACGAGCAGTACTTC	CASSSEDSYEQYF
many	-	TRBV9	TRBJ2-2	TGTGCCAGCAGCGGCCATGGGGGGGAGCTGTTTTTT	CASSGHGGELFF
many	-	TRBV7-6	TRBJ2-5	TGTGCCAGCAGCTTAGCGGCAGACTGGCAACCTACCCAGTACTTC	CASSLAADWQPTQYF
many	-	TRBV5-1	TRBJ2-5	TGCGCCAGCAGCTTACAGGGATTTCAAGAGACCCAGTACTTC	CASSLQGFQETQYF
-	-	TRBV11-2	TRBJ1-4	TGTGCCAGCAGCTTACGAGGGAGAAATGAAAAACTGTTTTTT	CASSLRGRNEKLFF
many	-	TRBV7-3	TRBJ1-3	TGTGCCAGCAGCCCCGGAAGCTCTGGAAACACCATATATTTT	CASSPGSSGNTIYF
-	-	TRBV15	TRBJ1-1	TGTGCCACCAGCAGAGATTTGTCAGACCGCCGAAAGACTGAAGCTTTCTTT	CATSRDLSDRRKTEAFF
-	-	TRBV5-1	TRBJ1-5	TGCGCCAGCCGAGAAGCGGAATATCAGCCCCAGCATTTT	CASREAEYQPQHF
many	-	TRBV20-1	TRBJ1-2	TGCAGTGCTAGGAGGGGCAGGGGTTTTGGCGGCTACACCTTC	CSARRGRGFGGYTF
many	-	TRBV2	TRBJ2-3	TGTGCCAGCAGTAGAATTCCCGCTAGCACAGATACGCAGTATTTT	CASSRIPASTDTQYF
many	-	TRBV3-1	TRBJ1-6	TGTGCCAGCAGCCAAGGGTCCCATTATCAGGGGTCGAATTCACCCCTCCACTTT	CASSQGSHYQGSNSPLHF
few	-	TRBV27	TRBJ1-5	TGTGCCAGCAGTTTATCGATGGGGCGAAAGAGCAATCAGCCCCAGCATTTT	CASSLSMGRKSNQPQHF
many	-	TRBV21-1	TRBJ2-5	TGTGCCAGCAGCCAAAAAGGGGGGGGCCGGAAGACCCAGTACTTC	CASSQKGGGRKTQYF
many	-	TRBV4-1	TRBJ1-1	TGCGCCAGCAGCCAGGAGAAAGTAAGGTACACTGAAGCTTTCTTT	CASSQEKVRYTEAFF
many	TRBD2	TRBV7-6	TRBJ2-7	TGTGCCAGCAGCTGGGTCGGCGCGGGGGCCTACGAGCAGTACTTC	CASSWVGAGAYEQYF
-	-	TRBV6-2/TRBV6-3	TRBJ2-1	TGTGCCAGCAGTTACCACCAGGGGCTTAGAAATGAGCAGTTCTTC	CASSYHQGLRNEQFF
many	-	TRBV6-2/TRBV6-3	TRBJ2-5	TGTGCCAGCAGTTATCCGGGTGATGAGTACTTC	CASSYPGDEYF